This entry lists 19 T cell receptor beta chains sequenced from one sample in a study of a mutant IDH1 vaccine in newly diagnosed glioma. Measured with immunoSEQ multiplex PCR; TCRdb has only the in-frame clones, and not every one. This table has 60,000 to 65,000 clones, more than 80% appearing once. As for time point: week 35, safety follow-up. With topical imiquimod, each dose of the vaccine consisted of 300 ug of mutant IDH1 20-mer peptide. No cognate antigen is known for these TCRs. The source was PBMCs, collected from a glioma patient whose treatment included an IDH1 peptide vaccine. The source of these receptors is a man aged 35-49 years with glioma.

In its sample, this clone was seen once. This sequence joins TRBV19 and TRBJ2-5; 10 nucleotides agree with TRBD1. This CDR3 spans 15 amino acids. The germline CDR1 and CDR2 sequences are LNHDA and SQIVND (reference sequence). V lost 0 bases, J lost 5 bases, and 3 bases stayed unmatched. DNA for the CDR3: TGTGCCAGTAGTATAGATCAGGACAGGGGGGAGACCCAGTACTTC. This sequence encodes CASSIDQDRGETQYF.

The gene calls are TRBV28 and TRBJ1-5, with D unresolved. Germline lookup yields CDR1 MDHEN and CDR2 SYDVKM. This CDR3 comprises 14 residues. Trimming stripped 1 base from V and 1 base from J, with 5 bases between. The CDR3 sequence: CASSLLDSNQPQHF. Written as DNA, the CDR3 is TGTGCCAGCAGTTTATTGGACAGCAATCAGCCCCAGCATTTT.

This clone is labeled medium-sized. CDR3 amino acids: CASSTGTDYEQYF. Written as DNA, the CDR3 is TGTGCCAGCAGCACCGGGACGGACTACGAGCAGTACTTC. The J gene is TRBJ2-7, the V gene TRBV5-4; D assignment may be TRBD1 or TRBD2 (5 bases each). Germline loops: CDR1 SGHNT, CDR2 YYREEE (reference sequence). This CDR3 contains 13 residues. With 4 bases removed from V and 3 bases from J, the gap between germline ends came to 11 bases.

DNA for the CDR3: TGTGCCACGTCTAGAGGACTAGAAACAGATACGCAGTATTTT. Residues: CATSRGLETDTQYF. The V gene is TRBV6-1, the J gene TRBJ2-3, with 7 nucleotides matching TRBD2. Germline V gene sequence: CDR1 MNHNS, CDR2 SASEGT. V lost 10 bases to trimming and J lost 3 bases; unmatched junction nucleotides: 10. This CDR3 comprises 14 residues.

The chain is built from TRBV7-8 and TRBJ1-4, with 10 positions matching TRBD1. CDR1 SGHVS and CDR2 FQNEAQ come from the germline V gene. Germline trimming cut 4 bases from V and 3 bases from J; bases unmatched to any gene: 5. This CDR3 contains 16 residues. CDR3 residues: CASSSGTGVANEKLFF. The DNA for the CDR3 is TGTGCCAGCAGCTCCGGGACAGGGGTTGCTAATGAAAAACTGTTTTTT. Full variable domain (remainder filled in from reference TRBV7-8 and TRBJ1-4): GAGVSQSPRYKVAKRGQDVALRCDPISGHVSLFWYQQALGQGPEFLTYFQNEAQLDKSGLPSDRFFAERPEGSVSTLKIQRTQQEDSAVYLCASSSGTGVANEKLFFGSGTQLSVL.

The chain employs TRBV7-2 and TRBJ2-1; no clear D. V was cut by 1 base and J by 8 bases, with 12 bases left in between. This CDR3 comprises 14 residues. Per the germline V gene, CDR1 is SGHTA and CDR2 is FQGNSA. The CDR3 region is CASSLDPGKHEQFF. The DNA for the CDR3 is TGTGCCAGCAGCTTAGACCCCGGAAAGCATGAGCAGTTCTTC.

V is TRBV5-1 and J is TRBJ2-2, with D unresolved. There are 15 residues in the CDR3. Trimming pared 1 base from V and 4 bases from J, leaving 11 bases between. The V gene's germline CDR1 is SGHRS and CDR2 YFSETQ. The CDR3 DNA follows: TGCGCCAGCAGCTTGATCCCTCAACGCACCGGGGAGCTGTTTTTT. This sequence encodes CASSLIPQRTGELFF.

The V gene is TRBV7-6, the J gene TRBJ2-1; 7 bases agree with TRBD2. The CDR3 spans 14 residues. CDR1 and CDR2 from the germline V gene are SGHVS and FNYEAQ. V shed 6 bases, J shed 5 bases, and the junction held 7 bases outside the gene matches. CDR3 sequence (DNA): TGTGCCAGCAGAGGTCTAGCGGACCACAATGAGCAGTTCTTC. Translated, it gives CASRGLADHNEQFF.

This CDR3 reads CASSLGRSIYEQYF. The CDR3 coding sequence is TGTGCCAGCAGCCTGGGACGTAGTATCTACGAGCAGTACTTC. The chain is built from TRBV5-6 and TRBJ2-7; D is tentatively TRBD1 or TRBD2 (5 bases each). The germline CDR1 and CDR2 sequences are SGHDT and YYEEEE. CDR3 length equals 14 residues. V was pared by 4 bases and J by 3 bases, with 14 bases between.

The gene calls are TRBV2 and TRBJ2-6; D gene uncertain. Germline assignment: CDR1 SNHLY and CDR2 FYNNEI. The CDR3 length is 15 residues. The V gene lost 3 bases and the J gene lost 1 base, with 7 bases spanning the gap. CDR3 protein: CASSDWQSGANVLTF. In nucleotides, the CDR3 is TGTGCCAGCAGTGATTGGCAGTCTGGGGCCAACGTCCTGACTTTC.

The chain is built from TRBV19 and TRBJ2-5, with 8 bases matching TRBD2. J lost 4 bases, V lost 1 base, and 8 bases had no gene match. This CDR3 spans 16 amino acids. The germline V gene has CDR1 LNHDA and CDR2 SQIVND (reference sequence). The CDR3 sequence is CASSIGGTRGGETQYF. The CDR3 DNA sequence: TGTGCCAGTAGTATAGGGGGGACTAGAGGAGGAGAGACCCAGTACTTC.

This clone has a single count. The germline gene is not matched at one end of the junction; a read error may be the cause. The J gene is TRBJ2-7, the V gene TRBV28; 11 nucleotides match TRBD2. The length of the CDR3 is 14 residues. Germline loops: CDR1 MDHEN, CDR2 SYDVKM. In DNA, the CDR3 is TGTGCCAGCAGCACGTTAGCGGGAGGGCCGAGAGATGGGTTC. Translation: CASSTLAGGPRDGF.

V is TRBV5-4 and J is TRBJ2-7, with TRBD1 matching over 8 bases. V lost 0 bases and J lost 2; bases outside the gene matches: 7. CDR3 length: 16 amino acids. Germline V gene lookup returns CDR1 SGHNT and CDR2 YYREEE (reference sequence). The CDR3 sequence: CASSLAVTGATYEQYF. In nucleotides, the CDR3 is TGTGCCAGCAGCTTGGCTGTGACAGGGGCCACCTACGAGCAGTACTTC.

The V and J genes are TRBV10-3 and TRBJ2-1; 7 nucleotides line up with TRBD2. V shed 4 bases and J 6 bases; nucleotides not matched to a gene: 12. The CDR3 sequence is 16 residues long. The germline V gene encodes CDR1 ENHRY and CDR2 SYGVKD. CDR3: CAISVTVAGAGNEQFF. CDR3 DNA: TGTGCCATCAGTGTTACAGTGGCGGGAGCTGGCAATGAGCAGTTCTTC.

The V call is TRBV27, the J call TRBJ2-5; maybe TRBD2 (7 bases). The ends were cut back, 5 bases at V and 5 bases at J, with 18 bases in the middle. CDR3 length equals 15 residues. Germline V gene sequence: CDR1 MNHEY, CDR2 SMNVEV (reference sequence). CDR3 DNA sequence: TGTGCCAGCAGTCCGTGGGCGGGGGCGGAGGAGACCCAGTACTTC. It specifies CASSPWAGAEETQYF.

For this clone: Compared with germline, one end of the junction differs, possibly owing to a read error. V and J are TRBV7-7 and TRBJ2-3, with 9 bases identical to TRBD2. Per germline, CDR1 SSHAT and CDR2 FNYEAQ (reference sequence). The CDR3 spans 17 residues. The CDR3 DNA sequence: TGTGCTAGCAGCTTAGCTCCGCCTAGCGGGGCACCAGATACGCAGTATTTT. Amino acid sequence: CASSLAPPSGAPDTQYF.

Regarding this clone: This sample also contains other DNA sequences that code for the same CDR3. The chain uses TRBV19 and TRBJ2-3, with D tentatively TRBD2 (7 bases). The V gene's germline CDR1 is LNHDA and CDR2 SQIVND (reference sequence). V dropped 7 bases and J dropped 5 bases, with 25 bases sitting between them. The CDR3 is 17 residues long. The CDR3 DNA follows: TGTGCCAGTACCTCGTGGGGGGGGGGCGGTTCGGGAGATACGCAGTATTTT. This codes for CASTSWGGGGSGDTQYF.

This clone was counted once. J is TRBJ1-3 and V is TRBV2; no clear D gene. V shed 5 bases and J shed 2 bases, with 10 bases lying between them. The CDR3 loop spans 14 amino acids. Germline CDR1 and CDR2: SNHLY and FYNNEI. In DNA form, the CDR3 reads TGTGCCAGCAGTTACAACAAACCTGGAAACACCATATATTTT. This codes for CASSYNKPGNTIYF. The full variable domain, its missing parts supplied by reference TRBV2 and TRBJ1-3, is EPEVTQTPSHQVTQMGQEVILRCVPISNHLYFYWYRQILGQKVEFLVSFYNNEISEKSEIFDDQFSVERPDGSNFTLKIRSTKLEDSAMYFCASSYNKPGNTIYFGEGSWLTVV.

The rearrangement links TRBV5-1 to TRBJ2-1; D is unclear. This CDR3 is built from 12 residues. Germline CDR1 is SGHRS and CDR2 is YFSETQ. Trimming left V 2 bases short and J 6 bases short, with 6 bases between. For the CDR3, the DNA is TGCGCCAGCAGCTTTACCACCAATGAGCAGTTCTTC. Translating it yields CASSFTTNEQFF.